This T cell receptor beta chain was identified in a study of beta chain features in type 1 diabetes. The study's findings and limits: Shortening that was moderate but significant affected the TCRB CDR3s of Type 1 diabetes patients in all four CD4+ subsets.

A few counts support this clone. Its antigen is unidentified. The whole isolated RNA underwent reverse transcription, so sequencing captured expressed TCRB transcripts. Data came from immunoSEQ multiplex PCR; TCRdb stores just in-frame clones and leaves some out. The sample yields 850,000 to 900,000 clones, about a sixth seen once. The CDR3 consists of 16 residues. Germline CDR1 reads SEHNR; CDR2 reads FQNEAQ (reference sequence). The junction had 16 bases not matched to a gene; V was cut back by 5 bases and J by 7 bases. The V and J genes are TRBV7-9 and TRBJ2-5; TRBD1 agrees at 7 bases. This sequence was found in a woman aged 18-35 years in good health. Source material: naive CD4+ T cells from blood. The CDR3 protein is CASSRTRRVPGGTQYF. CDR3 DNA: TGTGCCAGCAGCCGAACCCGACGGGTACCAGGGGGGACCCAGTACTTC. The full variable domain, in which reference TRBV7-9 and TRBJ2-5 provide the parts outside the CDR3, is DTGVSQNPRHKITKRGQNVTFRCDPISEHNRLYWYRQTLGQGPEFLTYFQNEAQLEKSRLLSDRFSAERPKGSFSTLEIQRTEQGDSAMYLCASSRTRRVPGGTQYFGPGTRLLVL.